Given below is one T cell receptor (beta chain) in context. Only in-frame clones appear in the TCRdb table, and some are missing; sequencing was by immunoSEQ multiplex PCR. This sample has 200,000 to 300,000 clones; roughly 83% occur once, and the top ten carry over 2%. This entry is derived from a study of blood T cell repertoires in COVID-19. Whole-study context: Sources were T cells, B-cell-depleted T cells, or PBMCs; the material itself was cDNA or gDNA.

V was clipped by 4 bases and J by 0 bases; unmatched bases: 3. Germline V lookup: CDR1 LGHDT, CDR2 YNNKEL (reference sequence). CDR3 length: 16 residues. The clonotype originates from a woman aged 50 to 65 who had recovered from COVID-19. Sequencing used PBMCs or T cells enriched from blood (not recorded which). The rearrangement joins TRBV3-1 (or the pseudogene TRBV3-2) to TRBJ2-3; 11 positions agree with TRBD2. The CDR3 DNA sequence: TGTGCCAGCAGCCCGACTAGCGGGACAAGCACAGATACGCAGTATTTT. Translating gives CASSPTSGTSTDTQYF.